The present entry profiles one TCR beta chain with its context. This sample is part of a study of T cells in Graves' hyperthyroidism and ophthalmopathy. The CDR3 has 11 amino acids. V trimming: 7 bases; J trimming: 6 bases; junction bases outside the gene matches: 3. Germline V gene sequence: CDR1 MNHEY, CDR2 SMNVEV (reference sequence). TCR beta CDR3 regions were amplified from RNA transcripts. First-round RT-PCR of the TCR CDR3 relied on the HTBI primer set. One entry per CDR3 protein results from TCRdb running MiXCR on the multiplex PCR reads. The sample has 330,000 or so distinct CDR3 sequences; roughly 18% are singletons.

The source is a woman aged 40 to 50 with Graves' ophthalmopathy. Sequencing was performed on blood. The chain employs TRBV27 and TRBJ2-7; 7 bases are shared with TRBD2. The CDR3 DNA reads as TGTGCCAGCAAATCGGGGGGCGAGCAGTACTTC. Translated, it gives CASKSGGEQYF.